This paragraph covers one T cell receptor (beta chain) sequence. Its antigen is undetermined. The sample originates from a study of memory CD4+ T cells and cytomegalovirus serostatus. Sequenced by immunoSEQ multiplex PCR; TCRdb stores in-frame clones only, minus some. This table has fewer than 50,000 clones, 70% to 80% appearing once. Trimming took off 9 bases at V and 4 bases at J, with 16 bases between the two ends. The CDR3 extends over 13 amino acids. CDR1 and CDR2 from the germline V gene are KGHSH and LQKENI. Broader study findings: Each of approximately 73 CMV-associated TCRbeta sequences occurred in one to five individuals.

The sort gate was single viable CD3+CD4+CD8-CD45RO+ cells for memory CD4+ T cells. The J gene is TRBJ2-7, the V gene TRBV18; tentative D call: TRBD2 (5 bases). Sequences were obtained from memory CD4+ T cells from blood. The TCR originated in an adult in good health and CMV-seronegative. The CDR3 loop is CASFFQRGYEQYF. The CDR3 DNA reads TGTGCCAGTTTCTTCCAACGGGGATACGAGCAGTACTTC.